The clone carrying this T cell receptor beta chain was seen more than once but under ten times. Its antigen remains unidentified. The data were obtained in a study of Graves' ophthalmopathy and Graves' hyperthyroidism. Whole-study findings and limits: With more than 60% sensitivity and around 79% specificity, the model predicted ophthalmopathy progression.

The CDR3 sequence is 12 residues long. Trimming left V 3 bases short and J 12 bases short, with 12 bases between. Germline V gene sequence: CDR1 KGHSH, CDR2 LQKENI. The sequenced template was RNA, covering the TCR beta CDR3 region. First-round RT-PCR used HTBI primers; second-round multiplex PCR followed. TCRdb reprocessed the multiplex PCR reads with MiXCR, giving one entry per CDR3 protein. Of a few hundred thousand distinct CDR3 sequences in the sample, around a sixth were seen once. The sample consisted of peripheral blood. This chain joins TRBV18 and TRBJ1-5; D not resolved. This TCR was sampled from an adult man with Graves' ophthalmopathy. The CDR3 region is CASSPPFGHQHF. CDR3 nucleotide sequence: TGTGCCAGCTCACCCCCTTTTGGCCACCAGCATTTT.